Listed below are T cell receptor beta chains from one sample, sequenced in a study of T cell responses to AZD1222 COVID-19 vaccine. Sequenced by immunoSEQ multiplex PCR; TCRdb stores in-frame clones only, minus some. The sample holds about 130,000 clones, about 90% seen once. Here the sequenced sample was peripheral blood, taken on day 0 of AZD1222 vaccination. Receptors originate from an adult in good health. Each CDR3 is given with its conserved first and last residue. A D gene is named only where the DNA matches it firmly. Clone size appears in some rows only: once, few, many, or a class for an expanded clone.

>TRBV9|TRBJ1-4|.|.
TGTGCCAGCAGCCCCCACAGGGATTCGGTTGAAAAACTGTTTTTT
CASSPHRDSVEKLFF
>TRBV6-1|TRBJ2-1|.|.
TGTGCCAGCAGTGCAGGCCTATTTACGGGGGACAATGAGCAGTTCTTC
CASSAGLFTGDNEQFF
>TRBV6-5|TRBJ2-7|.|.
TGTGCCAGCAGTCAAAGGACAGTAGGCTCCTACGAGCAGTACTTC
CASSQRTVGSYEQYF
>TRBV29-1|TRBJ1-1|.|.
TGCAGCGTTCCCTCGGGGGCTGAAGCTTTCTTT
CSVPSGAEAFF
>TRBV3-1/TRBV3-2|TRBJ1-3|.|.
TGTGCCAGCAGCCAGGGGGATAGCTCTGGAAACACCATATATTTT
CASSQGDSSGNTIYF
>TRBV30|TRBJ1-2|TRBD1|.
TGTGCCTGGAGTTCCGACAGGGGGCAACATGGCTACACCTTC
CAWSSDRGQHGYTF
>TRBV11-2|TRBJ2-7|TRBD1|.
TGTGCCAGCAGCTTAGAGGACAGGGGGCGCAGTCTGGGCTCCTACGAGCAGTACTTC
CASSLEDRGRSLGSYEQYF
>TRBV12-3/TRBV12-4|TRBJ2-7|TRBD2|few
TGTGCCAGCAGATCGGGAGGTGAGCAGTACTTC
CASRSGGEQYF
>TRBV5-1|TRBJ2-1|.|.
TGCGCCAGCAGCCCGAGACTAGAGAAGCAGTTCTTC
CASSPRLEKQFF
>TRBV20-1|TRBJ2-7|TRBD2|.
TGCAGTGCTAGTAGCGGGAGCCGCCGGAGGGAGCAGTACTTC
CSASSGSRRREQYF
>TRBV19|TRBJ2-3|TRBD2|.
TGTGCCAGTAGTCCCAGGCTAGCGGGGCACACAGATACGCAGTATTTT
CASSPRLAGHTDTQYF
>TRBV28|TRBJ2-3|.|.
TGTGCCAGCAGTACCCCCCGGACTTCTACAGATACGCAGTATTTT
CASSTPRTSTDTQYF
>TRBV7-9|TRBJ1-1|.|.
TGTGCCAGCAGCTTTCAGGGAGGGACTGAAGCTTTCTTT
CASSFQGGTEAFF
>TRBV30|TRBJ2-7|TRBD1|.
TGTGCCTGGAGCTGGGACAGGGGCTACGAGCAGTACTTC
CAWSWDRGYEQYF